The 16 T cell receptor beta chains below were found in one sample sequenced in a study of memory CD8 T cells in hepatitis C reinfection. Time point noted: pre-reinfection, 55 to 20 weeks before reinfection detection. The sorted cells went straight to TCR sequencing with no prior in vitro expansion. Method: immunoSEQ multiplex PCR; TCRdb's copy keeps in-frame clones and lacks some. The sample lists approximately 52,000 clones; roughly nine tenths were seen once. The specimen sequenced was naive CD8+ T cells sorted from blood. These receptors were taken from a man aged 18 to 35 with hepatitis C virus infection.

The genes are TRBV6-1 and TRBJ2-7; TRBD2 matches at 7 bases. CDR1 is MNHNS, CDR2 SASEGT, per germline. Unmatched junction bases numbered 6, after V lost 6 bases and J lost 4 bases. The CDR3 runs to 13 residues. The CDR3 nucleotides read TGTGCCAGCAGGGGAGGGGAGGTATACGAGCAGTACGTC. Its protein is CASRGGEVYEQYV.

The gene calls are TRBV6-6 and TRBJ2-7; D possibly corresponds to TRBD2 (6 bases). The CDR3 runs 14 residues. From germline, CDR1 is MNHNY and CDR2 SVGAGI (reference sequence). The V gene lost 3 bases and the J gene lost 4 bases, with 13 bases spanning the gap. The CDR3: CASSYGGRTYEQYF. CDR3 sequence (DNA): TGTGCCAGCAGTTATGGAGGGAGGACTTACGAGCAGTACTTC.

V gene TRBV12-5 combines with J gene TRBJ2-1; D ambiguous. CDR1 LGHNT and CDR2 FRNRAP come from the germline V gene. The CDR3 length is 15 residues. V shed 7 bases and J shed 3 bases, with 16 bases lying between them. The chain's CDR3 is CASAEENVDYNEQFF. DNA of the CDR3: TGTGCTAGTGCCGAGGAAAACGTAGACTACAATGAGCAGTTCTTC.

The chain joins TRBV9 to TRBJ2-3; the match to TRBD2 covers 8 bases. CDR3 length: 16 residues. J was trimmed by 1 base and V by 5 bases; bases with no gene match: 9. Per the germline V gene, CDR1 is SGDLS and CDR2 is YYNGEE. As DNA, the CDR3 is TGTGCCAGCAGTACTGGGACTAGTCTGGGCACAGATACGCAGTATTTT. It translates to CASSTGTSLGTDTQYF.

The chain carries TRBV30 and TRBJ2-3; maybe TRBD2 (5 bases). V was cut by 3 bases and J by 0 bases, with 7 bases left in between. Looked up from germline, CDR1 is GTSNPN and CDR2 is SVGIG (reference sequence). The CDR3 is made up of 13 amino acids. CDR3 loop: CAWSGESTDTQYF. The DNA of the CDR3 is TGTGCCTGGAGCGGGGAGAGCACAGATACGCAGTATTTT.

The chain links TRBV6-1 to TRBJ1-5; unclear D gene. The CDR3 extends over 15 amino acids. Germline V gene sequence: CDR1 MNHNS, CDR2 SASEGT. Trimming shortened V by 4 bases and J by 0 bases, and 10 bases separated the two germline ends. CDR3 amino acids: CASSAFELSNQPQHF. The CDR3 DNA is TGTGCCAGCAGTGCGTTTGAACTTAGCAATCAGCCCCAGCATTTT.

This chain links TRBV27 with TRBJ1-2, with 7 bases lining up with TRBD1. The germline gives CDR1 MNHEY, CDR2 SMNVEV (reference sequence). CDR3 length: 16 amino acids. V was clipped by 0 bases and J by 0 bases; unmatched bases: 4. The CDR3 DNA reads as TGTGCCAGCAGTTTATCGGTGGGACAGCCTAACTATGGCTACACCTTC. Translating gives CASSLSVGQPNYGYTF.

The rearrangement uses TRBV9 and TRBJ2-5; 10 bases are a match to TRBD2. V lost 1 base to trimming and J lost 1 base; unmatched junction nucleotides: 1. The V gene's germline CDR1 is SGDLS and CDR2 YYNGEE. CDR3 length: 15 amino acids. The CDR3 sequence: CASSVSGGGQETQYF. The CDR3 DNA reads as TGTGCCAGCAGCGTAAGCGGGGGGGGCCAAGAGACCCAGTACTTC.

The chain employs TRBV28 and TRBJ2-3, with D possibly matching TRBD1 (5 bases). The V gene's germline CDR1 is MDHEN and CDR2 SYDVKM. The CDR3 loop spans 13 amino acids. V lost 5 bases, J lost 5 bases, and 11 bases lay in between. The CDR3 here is CASSQGSGDTQYF. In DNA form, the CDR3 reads TGTGCCAGCAGTCAGGGTTCGGGAGATACGCAGTATTTT.

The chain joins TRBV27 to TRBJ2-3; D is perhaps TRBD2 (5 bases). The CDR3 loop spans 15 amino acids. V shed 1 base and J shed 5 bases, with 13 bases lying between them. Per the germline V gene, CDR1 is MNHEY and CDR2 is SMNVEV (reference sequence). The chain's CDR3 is CASSLWPSKGDTQYF. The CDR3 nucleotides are TGTGCCAGCAGTTTATGGCCTAGCAAGGGAGATACGCAGTATTTT.

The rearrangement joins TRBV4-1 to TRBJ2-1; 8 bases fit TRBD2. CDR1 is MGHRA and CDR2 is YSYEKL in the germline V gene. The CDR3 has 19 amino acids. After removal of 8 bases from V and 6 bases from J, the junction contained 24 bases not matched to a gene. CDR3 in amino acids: CASRKIGGAWGLVSNEQFF. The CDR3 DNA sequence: TGCGCCAGCCGTAAAATCGGGGGGGCGTGGGGGCTCGTATCCAATGAGCAGTTCTTC.

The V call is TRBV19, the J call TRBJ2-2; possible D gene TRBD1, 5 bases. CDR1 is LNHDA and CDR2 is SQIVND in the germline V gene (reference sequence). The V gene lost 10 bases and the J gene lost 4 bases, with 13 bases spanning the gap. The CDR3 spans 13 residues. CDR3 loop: CAIEDTPTGELFF. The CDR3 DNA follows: TGTGCCATTGAGGACACTCCCACCGGGGAGCTGTTTTTT. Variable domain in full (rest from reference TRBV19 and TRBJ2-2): DGGITQSPKYLFRKEGQNVTLSCEQNLNHDAMYWYRQDPGQGLRLIYYSQIVNDFQKGDIAEGYSVSREKKESFPLTVTSAQKNPTAFYLCAIEDTPTGELFFGEGSRLTVL.

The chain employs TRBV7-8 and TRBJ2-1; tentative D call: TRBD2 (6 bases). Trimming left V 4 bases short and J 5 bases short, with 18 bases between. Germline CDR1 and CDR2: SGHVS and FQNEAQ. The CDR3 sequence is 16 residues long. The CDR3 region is CASSYFMAGGNNEQFF. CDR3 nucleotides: TGTGCCAGCAGCTACTTCATGGCGGGCGGGAACAATGAGCAGTTCTTC.

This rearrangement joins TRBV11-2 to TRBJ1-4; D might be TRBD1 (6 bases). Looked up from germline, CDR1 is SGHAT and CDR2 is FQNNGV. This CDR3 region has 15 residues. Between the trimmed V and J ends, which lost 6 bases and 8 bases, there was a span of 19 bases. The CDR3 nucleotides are TGTGCCAGCAGACGGAGGGGGGAGGGATGGGAAAAACTGTTTTTT. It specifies CASRRRGEGWEKLFF.

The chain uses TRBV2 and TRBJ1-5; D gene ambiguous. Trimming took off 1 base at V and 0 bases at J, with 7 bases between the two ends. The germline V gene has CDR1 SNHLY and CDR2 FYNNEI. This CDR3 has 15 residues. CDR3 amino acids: CASSEGGYSNQPQHF. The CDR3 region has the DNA TGTGCCAGCAGTGAAGGAGGCTATAGCAATCAGCCCCAGCATTTT.

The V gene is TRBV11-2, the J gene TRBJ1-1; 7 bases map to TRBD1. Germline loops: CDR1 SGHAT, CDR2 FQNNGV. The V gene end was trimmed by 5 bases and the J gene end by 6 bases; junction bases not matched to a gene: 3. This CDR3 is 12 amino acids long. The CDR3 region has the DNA TGTGCCAGCAGCCCAACAGGGGCTGAAGCTTTCTTT. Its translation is CASSPTGAEAFF.